This T cell receptor (beta chain) was observed in a study of T cell responses to AZD1222 COVID-19 vaccine. The V segment lost 4 bases and the J segment 7 bases; nucleotides outside the gene matches: 9. CDR3 length: 14 residues. Germline CDR1 is SQVTM and CDR2 is ANQGSEA. General study findings and limits: Sampled repertoires all dated from after the peak T cell response.

Assay: immunoSEQ multiplex PCR; the TCRdb copy retains only in-frame clones and omits some. Among some 80,000 clones listed, roughly nine tenths were seen once. This clone was recorded only once. Its antigen is currently unknown. This TCR derives from an adult in good health. The material was peripheral blood, obtained on day 0 of AZD1222 vaccination. This chain connects TRBV29-1 to TRBJ1-4; 7 positions agree with TRBD1. The DNA for the CDR3 is TGCAGCGTTGGACAGGGAGGGGACGGTGAAAAACTGTTTTTT. It encodes CSVGQGGDGEKLFF.